This T cell receptor beta chain was sequenced for a study of T cell responses to AZD1222 COVID-19 vaccine. The protocol was immunoSEQ multiplex PCR, while the TCRdb copy is restricted to in-frame clones and leaves out a portion. This table holds around 100,000 clones, approximately 90% found once. Comment on this clone: Its antigen remains unknown.

Study results and caveats: Donors skewed white British and female; clonal diversity was possibly underestimated. Sampling that yielded the repertoires occurred only after the peak T cell response.

The CDR3 is made up of 15 amino acids. Trimming shortened V by 5 bases and J by 4 bases, and 15 bases separated the two germline ends. The germline gives CDR1 MGHRA, CDR2 YSYEKL. This clonotype originated in an adult who received the AZD1222 COVID-19 vaccine. The input for sequencing was peripheral blood, taken 28 days after the second AZD1222 dose. The chain carries TRBV4-1 and TRBJ1-3, with D possibly TRBD1 on 5 matching bases. CDR3 DNA sequence: TGCGCCAGCAGCGTGCCCCGGGGCGACGGAAACACCATATATTTT. Translated: CASSVPRGDGNTIYF.